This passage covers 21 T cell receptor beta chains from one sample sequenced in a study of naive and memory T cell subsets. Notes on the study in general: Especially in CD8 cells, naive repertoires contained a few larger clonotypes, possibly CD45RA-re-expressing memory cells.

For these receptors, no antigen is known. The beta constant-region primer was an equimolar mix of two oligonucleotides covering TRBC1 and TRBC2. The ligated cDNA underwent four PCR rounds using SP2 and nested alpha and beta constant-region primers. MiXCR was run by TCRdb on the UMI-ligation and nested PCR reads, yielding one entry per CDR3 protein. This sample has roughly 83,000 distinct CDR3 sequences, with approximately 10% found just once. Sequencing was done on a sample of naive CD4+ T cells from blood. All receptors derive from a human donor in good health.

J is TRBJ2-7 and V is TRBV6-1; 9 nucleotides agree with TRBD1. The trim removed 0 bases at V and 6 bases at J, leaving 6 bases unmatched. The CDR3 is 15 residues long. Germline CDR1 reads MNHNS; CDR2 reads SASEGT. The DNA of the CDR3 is TGTGCCAGCAGTGAAGCGGGGACAGGGTATCGCGAGCAGTACTTC. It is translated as CASSEAGTGYREQYF.

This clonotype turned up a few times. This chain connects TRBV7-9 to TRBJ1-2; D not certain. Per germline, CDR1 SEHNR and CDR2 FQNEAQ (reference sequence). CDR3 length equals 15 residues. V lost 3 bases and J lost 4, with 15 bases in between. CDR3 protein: CASSFSEEGGYGYTF. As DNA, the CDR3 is TGTGCCAGCAGCTTTTCAGAAGAGGGCGGCTATGGCTACACCTTC.

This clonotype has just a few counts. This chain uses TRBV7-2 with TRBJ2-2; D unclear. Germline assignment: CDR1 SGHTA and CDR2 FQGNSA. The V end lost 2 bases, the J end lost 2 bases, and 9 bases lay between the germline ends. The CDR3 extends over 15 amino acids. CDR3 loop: CASSLQAANTGELFF. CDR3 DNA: TGTGCCAGCAGCTTACAGGCAGCAAACACCGGGGAGCTGTTTTTT.

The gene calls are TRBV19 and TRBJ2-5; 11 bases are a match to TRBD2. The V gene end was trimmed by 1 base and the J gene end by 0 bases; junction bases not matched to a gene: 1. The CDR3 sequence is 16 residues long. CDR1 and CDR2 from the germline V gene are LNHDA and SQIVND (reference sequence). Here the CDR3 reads CASSIVGLADQETQYF. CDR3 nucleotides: TGTGCCAGTAGTATAGTGGGACTAGCGGACCAAGAGACCCAGTACTTC.

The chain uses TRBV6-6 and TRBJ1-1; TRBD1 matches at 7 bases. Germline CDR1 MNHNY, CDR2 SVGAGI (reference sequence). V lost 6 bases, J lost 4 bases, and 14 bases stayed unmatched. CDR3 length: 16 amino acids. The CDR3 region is CASSRRQGPAGTEAFF. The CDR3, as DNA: TGTGCCAGCAGCCGACGACAGGGCCCTGCAGGCACTGAAGCTTTCTTT.

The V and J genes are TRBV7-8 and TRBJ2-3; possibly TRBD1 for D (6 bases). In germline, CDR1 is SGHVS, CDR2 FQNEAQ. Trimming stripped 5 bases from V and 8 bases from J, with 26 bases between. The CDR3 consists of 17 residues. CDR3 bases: TGTGCCAGCAGCCTCCGGGACATTGCCTCAAATGCGGCTACGCAGTATTTT. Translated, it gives CASSLRDIASNAATQYF.

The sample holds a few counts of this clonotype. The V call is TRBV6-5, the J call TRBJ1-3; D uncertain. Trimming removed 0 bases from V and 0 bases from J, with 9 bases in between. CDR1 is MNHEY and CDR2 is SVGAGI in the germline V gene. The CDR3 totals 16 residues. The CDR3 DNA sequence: TGTGCCAGCAGTTACTCTTTCTCGCACTCTGGAAACACCATATATTTT. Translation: CASSYSFSHSGNTIYF.

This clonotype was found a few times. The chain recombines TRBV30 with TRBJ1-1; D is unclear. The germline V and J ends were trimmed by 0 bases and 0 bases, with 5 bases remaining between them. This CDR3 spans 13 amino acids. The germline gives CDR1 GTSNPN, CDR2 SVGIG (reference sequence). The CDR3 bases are TGTGCCTGGAGTGTACAGTTGAACACTGAAGCTTTCTTT. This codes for CAWSVQLNTEAFF.

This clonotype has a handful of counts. The CDR3 coding sequence is TGTGCCAGTAACGGACAGGGATTCCGAAACACAGATACGCAGTATTTT. Protein product: CASNGQGFRNTDTQYF. V and J are TRBV19 and TRBJ2-3; 8 bases match TRBD1. The CDR3 consists of 16 residues. Germline loops: CDR1 LNHDA, CDR2 SQIVND (reference sequence). Trimming at V came to 7 bases and at J to 2 bases, leaving 11 bases not matched to a gene.

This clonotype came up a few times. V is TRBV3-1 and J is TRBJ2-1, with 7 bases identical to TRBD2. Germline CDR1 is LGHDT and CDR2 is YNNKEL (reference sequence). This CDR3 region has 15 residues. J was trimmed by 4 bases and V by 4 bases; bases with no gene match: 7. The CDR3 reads CASSRLATTYNEQFF. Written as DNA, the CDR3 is TGTGCCAGCAGCCGACTAGCAACTACTTACAATGAGCAGTTCTTC.

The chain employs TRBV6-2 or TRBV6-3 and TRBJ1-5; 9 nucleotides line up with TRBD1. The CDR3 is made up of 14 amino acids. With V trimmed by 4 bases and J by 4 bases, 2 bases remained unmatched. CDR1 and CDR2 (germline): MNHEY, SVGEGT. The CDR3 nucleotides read TGTGCCAGCAGTTGGGACAGGGTGAATCAGCCCCAGCATTTT. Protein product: CASSWDRVNQPQHF.

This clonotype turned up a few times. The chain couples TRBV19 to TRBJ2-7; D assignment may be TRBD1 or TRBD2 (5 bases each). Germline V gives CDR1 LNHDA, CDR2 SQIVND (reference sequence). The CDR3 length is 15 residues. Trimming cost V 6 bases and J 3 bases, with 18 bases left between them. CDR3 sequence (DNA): TGTGCCAGTAGAACCGCCGGGACGGCGAACTACGAGCAGTACTTC. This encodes CASRTAGTANYEQYF.

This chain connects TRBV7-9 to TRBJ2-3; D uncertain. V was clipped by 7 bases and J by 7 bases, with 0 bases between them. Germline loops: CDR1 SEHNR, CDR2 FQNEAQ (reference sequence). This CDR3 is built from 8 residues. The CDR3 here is CASNTQYF. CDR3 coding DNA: TGTGCCAGCAATACGCAGTATTTT.

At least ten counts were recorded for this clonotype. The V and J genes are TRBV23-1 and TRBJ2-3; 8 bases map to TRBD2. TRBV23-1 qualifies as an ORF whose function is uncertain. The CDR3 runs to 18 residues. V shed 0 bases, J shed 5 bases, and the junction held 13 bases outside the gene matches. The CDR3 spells CASSQSGGSGSHGDTQYF. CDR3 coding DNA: TGCGCCAGCAGTCAATCAGGCGGGAGCGGGAGCCATGGAGATACGCAGTATTTT.

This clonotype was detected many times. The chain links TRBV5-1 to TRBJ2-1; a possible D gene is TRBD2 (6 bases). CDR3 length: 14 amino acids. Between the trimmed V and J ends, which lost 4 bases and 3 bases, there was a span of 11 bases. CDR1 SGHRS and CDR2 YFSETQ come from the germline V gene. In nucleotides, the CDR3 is TGCGCCAGCAGCGGGAGGACCGACTACAATGAGCAGTTCTTC. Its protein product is CASSGRTDYNEQFF.

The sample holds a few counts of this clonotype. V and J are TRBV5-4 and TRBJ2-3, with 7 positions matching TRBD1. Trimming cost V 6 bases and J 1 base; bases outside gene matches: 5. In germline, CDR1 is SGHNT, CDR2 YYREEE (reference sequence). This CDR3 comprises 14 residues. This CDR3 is CASTDRDGTDTQYF. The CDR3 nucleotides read TGTGCCAGCACCGACAGGGATGGCACAGATACGCAGTATTTT.

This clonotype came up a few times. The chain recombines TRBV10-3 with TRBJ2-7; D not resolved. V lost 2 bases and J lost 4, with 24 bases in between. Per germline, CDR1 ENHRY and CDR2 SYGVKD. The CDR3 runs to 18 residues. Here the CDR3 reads CAISEVPRSGKAGYEQYF. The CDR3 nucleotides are TGTGCCATCAGTGAGGTCCCCAGAAGTGGAAAGGCCGGGTACGAGCAGTACTTC.

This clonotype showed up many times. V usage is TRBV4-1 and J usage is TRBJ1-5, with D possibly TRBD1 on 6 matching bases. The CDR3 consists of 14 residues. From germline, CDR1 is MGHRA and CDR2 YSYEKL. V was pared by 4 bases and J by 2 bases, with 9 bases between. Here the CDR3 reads CASSPRQGNQPQHF. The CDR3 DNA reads TGCGCCAGCAGCCCTCGACAGGGCAATCAGCCCCAGCATTTT.

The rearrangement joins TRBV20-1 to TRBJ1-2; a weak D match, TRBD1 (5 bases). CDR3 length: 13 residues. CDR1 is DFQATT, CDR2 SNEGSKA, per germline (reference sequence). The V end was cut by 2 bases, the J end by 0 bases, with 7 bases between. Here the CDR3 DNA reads TGCAGTGCTAGACCAGGGACTAACTATGGCTACACCTTC. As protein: CSARPGTNYGYTF.

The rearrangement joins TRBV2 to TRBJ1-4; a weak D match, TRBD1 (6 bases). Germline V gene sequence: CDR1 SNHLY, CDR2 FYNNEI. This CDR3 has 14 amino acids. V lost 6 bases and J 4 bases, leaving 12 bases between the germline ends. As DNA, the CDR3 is TGTGCCAGCAGCTACAGGGTGTTTAATGAAAAACTGTTTTTT. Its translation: CASSYRVFNEKLFF.

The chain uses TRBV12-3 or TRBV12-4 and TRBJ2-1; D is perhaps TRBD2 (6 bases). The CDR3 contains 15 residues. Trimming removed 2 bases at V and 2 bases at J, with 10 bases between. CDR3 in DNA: TGTGCCAGCAGTTTACGTGGGACTGCCTACAATGAGCAGTTCTTC. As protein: CASSLRGTAYNEQFF.